This entry lists 29 T cell receptor beta chains sequenced from one sample in a study of identical twins. TCRdb reprocessed the 5' RACE reads via MiXCR and lists one record per CDR3 protein. The repertoire holds 1.5 million to 2 million distinct CDR3 sequences, with under 35% as singletons. Sequenced input: cord blood. These TCRs come from a newborn girl in good health.

V gene TRBV7-2 combines with J gene TRBJ2-5; D is perhaps TRBD2 (5 bases). Trimming took 3 bases from V and 0 from J, leaving 8 bases between them. The germline V gene has CDR1 SGHTA and CDR2 FQGNSA. The CDR3 sequence is 14 residues long. For the CDR3, the DNA is TGTGCCAGCAGCTTTACGAGGGACCAAGAGACCCAGTACTTC. This translates into CASSFTRDQETQYF.

This clonotype was seen only a few times. V and J are TRBV13 and TRBJ2-1; unclear D gene. This CDR3 region has 13 residues. Looked up from germline, CDR1 is PRHDT and CDR2 is FYEKMQ (reference sequence). Trimming removed 5 bases from V and 8 bases from J, with 13 bases in between. CDR3 sequence (DNA): TGTGCCAGCAGCCAAGGCCTACTCGATGAGCAGTTCTTC. Encoded protein: CASSQGLLDEQFF.

In regard to this clonotype: Being one base from a much bigger clone, this may be a read error. The genes are TRBV12-3 or TRBV12-4 and TRBJ2-5; D call uncertain. The CDR3 loop spans 12 amino acids. The V gene lost 5 bases and the J gene lost 11 bases, with 15 bases spanning the gap. The CDR3 reads CASSPRRNEQYF. The DNA of the CDR3 is TGTGCCAGCAGTCCTAGGCGGAATGAGCAGTACTTC.

With respect to this clonotype: Relative to the germline gene, one junction end is altered; a read error may explain this. The V and J genes are TRBV5-1 and TRBJ1-1; 8 nucleotides agree with TRBD1. The length of the CDR3 is 14 residues. CDR1 and CDR2 (germline): SGHRS, YFSETQ. The CDR3 loop reads CAGSLGTGNTEAFF. CDR3 bases: TGCGCCGGCAGCTTGGGGACAGGGAACACTGAAGCTTTCTTT.

The V call is TRBV2, the J call TRBJ1-1, with TRBD1 as a possible D gene (6 bases). The CDR3 runs to 15 residues. CDR1 is SNHLY, CDR2 FYNNEI, per germline. Trimming left V 4 bases short and J 4 bases short, with 16 bases between. Written as DNA, the CDR3 is TGTGCCAGCAGTGTACTCGGGGGCAGGGGCACTGAAGCTTTCTTT. This encodes CASSVLGGRGTEAFF.

The chain combines TRBV10-3 with TRBJ2-1, with 9 bases matching TRBD2. The CDR3 contains 13 residues. CDR1 is ENHRY and CDR2 is SYGVKD in the germline V gene. Germline trimming cut 3 bases from V and 15 bases from J; bases unmatched to any gene: 9. CDR3 DNA: TGTGCCATCAGTGATGGACTAGCGCGGGAGGGGTTCTTC. Translated: CAISDGLAREGFF.

The chain recombines TRBV3-1 with TRBJ2-1; a possible D gene is TRBD2 (6 bases). V lost 1 base to trimming and J lost 8 bases, with 15 bases between them. Germline V gene sequence: CDR1 LGHDT, CDR2 YNNKEL (reference sequence). The CDR3 consists of 15 residues. The CDR3 spells CASSQGSRGRYEQFF. As DNA, the CDR3 is TGTGCCAGCAGCCAAGGTAGTCGAGGGAGGTATGAGCAGTTCTTC.

In this sample, this clonotype turned up a few times. The V gene is TRBV20-1, the J gene TRBJ2-7, with a tentative D call TRBD1 (6 bases). Germline lookup yields CDR1 DFQATT and CDR2 SNEGSKA (reference sequence). Trimming left V 1 base short and J 1 base short, with 14 bases between. CDR3 length equals 15 residues. The CDR3 DNA follows: TGCAGTGCTAGAGGCTCAACAGGGAGTTCCTACGAGCAGTACTTC. Translating it yields CSARGSTGSSYEQYF.

This clonotype occurred a few times. The rearrangement uses TRBV2 and TRBJ2-7, with TRBD2 identical over 7 bases. Germline values: CDR1 SNHLY, CDR2 FYNNEI. This CDR3 has 15 residues. V shed 6 bases and J 3 bases; nucleotides not matched to a gene: 11. In nucleotides, the CDR3 is TGTGCCAGCAGCAATAATAGCGGGCCCTACTACGAGCAGTACTTC. Its translation is CASSNNSGPYYEQYF.

This clonotype was counted a few times. The CDR3 spells CASRTGTGSPLHF. The CDR3 DNA sequence: TGTGCCAGTAGGACAGGGACAGGTTCACCCCTCCACTTT. The genes are TRBV28 and TRBJ1-6, with 8 bases that match TRBD1. Germline V gene lookup returns CDR1 MDHEN and CDR2 SYDVKM. The CDR3 totals 13 residues. The trim removed 9 bases at V and 9 bases at J, leaving 7 bases unmatched.

CDR3 bases: TGCGCCAGCAGCTTGGAGGAGCGCGGCCGGGGGACTGAAGCTTTCTTT. Translation gives CASSLEERGRGTEAFF. This sequence joins TRBV5-1 and TRBJ1-1, with D possibly TRBD1 on 5 matching bases. Germline V CDR1 and CDR2: SGHRS, YFSETQ. The CDR3 totals 16 residues. V was shortened by 0 bases and J by 5 bases, with 17 bases between the two germline ends.

Comments on this clonotype: One base away lies a much larger clone, so this may be a sequencing read error. The V gene is TRBV6-2 or TRBV6-3, the J gene TRBJ2-1; D is unclear. CDR1 MNHEY and CDR2 SVGEGT come from the germline V gene. CDR3 length: 12 amino acids. This CDR3 reads CANSYFGDEQFF. The DNA of the CDR3 is TGTGCCAACAGTTACTTTGGCGATGAGCAGTTCTTC.

The chain couples TRBV29-1 to TRBJ1-2, with 9 bases aligning to TRBD1. Germline V gene data show CDR1 as SQVTM and CDR2 as ANQGSEA. The ends lost 4 bases at V and 4 bases at J; junction bases unmatched: 4. CDR3 length equals 13 residues. The CDR3 spells CSVGIQGAYGYTF. CDR3 sequence (DNA): TGCAGCGTTGGAATACAGGGGGCCTATGGCTACACCTTC.

V is TRBV4-2 and J is TRBJ2-2, with D maybe TRBD2 (6 bases). Trimming took off 4 bases at V and 3 bases at J, with 9 bases between the two ends. The germline CDR1 and CDR2 sequences are LGHNA and YNFKEQ. CDR3 length: 14 amino acids. CDR3 nucleotide sequence: TGTGCCAGCAGCCCCGAGCGGGACACCGGGGAGCTGTTTTTT. This sequence encodes CASSPERDTGELFF.

The chain joins TRBV20-1 to TRBJ2-7, with D possibly TRBD1 on 6 matching bases. The germline CDR1 and CDR2 sequences are DFQATT and SNEGSKA (reference sequence). This CDR3 is 14 amino acids long. The ends were cut back, 6 bases at V and 0 bases at J, with 15 bases in the middle. The CDR3 sequence: CSAFRWGPSYEQYF. CDR3 coding DNA: TGCAGTGCCTTCCGGTGGGGGCCCTCCTACGAGCAGTACTTC.

Concerning this clonotype itself: A junction boundary mismatches the germline segment, possibly from a read error. This chain links TRBV4-1 with TRBJ2-5; TRBD2 is a possible D gene (6 bases). The CDR3 runs to 14 residues. The V gene's germline CDR1 is MGHRA and CDR2 YSYEKL. CDR3 in DNA: TGCGCCGGCAGCCGATTTAGCGGTAAAGAGACCCAGTACTTC. Translation gives CAGSRFSGKETQYF.

This clonotype has just a few counts. Here the CDR3 DNA reads TGTGCCAGCCCTAGACAGGGGTCATCCTACGAGCAGTACTTC. This encodes CASPRQGSSYEQYF. The rearrangement uses TRBV6-6 and TRBJ2-7; 8 positions match TRBD1. With 8 bases clipped from V and 1 base from J, the junction kept 7 bases outside the gene matches. There are 14 residues in the CDR3. The germline V gene encodes CDR1 MNHNY and CDR2 SVGAGI (reference sequence).

The chain links TRBV28 to TRBJ2-3; 8 bases fit TRBD1. The CDR3 sequence is 15 residues long. The V and J ends lost 3 bases and 7 bases, in that order; junction bases with no gene match: 9. Germline values: CDR1 MDHEN, CDR2 SYDVKM. CDR3 DNA: TGTGCCAGCAGTTTCCCTAGGACAGGGCCACATACGCAGTATTTT. Translating gives CASSFPRTGPHTQYF. Complete variable domain (other parts from reference TRBV28 and TRBJ2-3): DVKVTQSSRYLVKRTGEKVFLECVQDMDHENMFWYRQDPGLGLRLIYFSYDVKMKEKGDIPEGYSVSREKKERFSLILESASTNQTSMYLCASSFPRTGPHTQYFGPGTRLTVL.

This clonotype was seen only a few times. The V and J genes are TRBV9 and TRBJ2-1, with D uncertain. Trimming took off 2 bases at V and 4 bases at J, with 13 bases between the two ends. Looked up from germline, CDR1 is SGDLS and CDR2 is YYNGEE. CDR3 size: 15 residues. The DNA of the CDR3 is TGTGCCAGCAGCGTCCATCTCGGGCCTTACAATGAGCAGTTCTTC. It is translated as CASSVHLGPYNEQFF.

This rearrangement joins TRBV7-2 to TRBJ2-1, with D maybe TRBD2 (6 bases). The length of the CDR3 is 15 residues. Germline V lookup: CDR1 SGHTA, CDR2 FQGNSA. Trimming cost V 5 bases and J 6 bases, with 17 bases left between them. The CDR3 nucleotides read TGTGCCAGCAGCCTATCGGGACTGTCACCCAATGAGCAGTTCTTC. Its protein is CASSLSGLSPNEQFF.

J is TRBJ2-7 and V is TRBV10-3, with 10 positions matching TRBD1. The CDR3 runs to 13 residues. Germline V gene sequence: CDR1 ENHRY, CDR2 SYGVKD. After removal of 8 bases from V and 4 bases from J, the junction contained 5 bases not matched to a gene. The CDR3 nucleotides read TGTGCCATCCAAAGACAGGGGGCGTACGAGCAGTACTTC. Translation: CAIQRQGAYEQYF.

V usage is TRBV25-1 and J usage is TRBJ1-1, with D perhaps matching TRBD1 (5 bases). The V end was cut by 3 bases, the J end by 0 bases, with 20 bases between. This CDR3 region has 18 residues. Germline lookup yields CDR1 MGHDK and CDR2 SYGVNS. The DNA of the CDR3 is TGTGCCAGCAGTGAGTTTACAGGAGTGGGGTCTATGAACACTGAAGCTTTCTTT. Encoded protein: CASSEFTGVGSMNTEAFF. Based on the CDR3 plus reference TRBV25-1 and TRBJ1-1, the full variable domain is EADIYQTPRYLVIGTGKKITLECSQTMGHDKMYWYQQDPGMELHLIHYSYGVNSTEKGDLSSESTVSRIRTEHFPLTLESARPSHTSQYLCASSEFTGVGSMNTEAFFGQGTRLTVV.

In this sample, this clonotype turned up a few times. The V and J genes are TRBV4-1 and TRBJ2-1, with 9 positions matching TRBD2. Germline V CDR1 and CDR2: MGHRA, YSYEKL. The CDR3 consists of 18 residues. V gave up 2 bases and J gave up 8 bases; unmatched junction bases: 16. CDR3 sequence reads: CASSQRGPRLAGKYEQFF. The CDR3 bases are TGCGCCAGCAGCCAACGGGGCCCCCGTCTAGCGGGAAAGTATGAGCAGTTCTTC.

The chain recombines TRBV2 with TRBJ2-3, with TRBD2 matching over 8 bases. The trim removed 3 bases at V and 4 bases at J, leaving 3 bases unmatched. Germline V gene data show CDR1 as SNHLY and CDR2 as FYNNEI. The CDR3 is 14 residues long. CDR3 loop: CASSDRAGADTQYF. The CDR3, as DNA: TGTGCCAGCAGTGATCGAGCGGGGGCAGATACGCAGTATTTT.

Concerning this clonotype itself: A much larger clone sits a single nucleotide away, making a read error possible. The chain couples TRBV10-3 to TRBJ1-2; D is uncertain. Germline CDR1 reads ENHRY; CDR2 reads SYGVKD. This CDR3 is built from 12 residues. In nucleotides, the CDR3 is TGTGCCATCAGTGACACTAACTATGGCTGCACCTTC. Amino acids: CAISDTNYGCTF.

J is TRBJ1-6 and V is TRBV27; D not certain. In germline, CDR1 is MNHEY, CDR2 SMNVEV (reference sequence). V dropped 4 bases and J dropped 4 bases, with 11 bases sitting between them. This CDR3 contains 15 residues. The CDR3 DNA reads as TGTGCCAGCAGTTCCCCGGGTGTTTATAATTCACCCCTCCACTTT. Residues: CASSSPGVYNSPLHF.

The chain employs TRBV12-3 or TRBV12-4 and TRBJ2-1, with 10 bases that match TRBD2. CDR3 size: 15 residues. The junction had 6 bases not matched to a gene; V was cut back by 2 bases and J by 8 bases. CDR3 coding DNA: TGTGCCAGCAGTTTATCGGCTAGCGGGAGAGATGAGCAGTTCTTC. Its translation: CASSLSASGRDEQFF.

The chain joins TRBV12-3 or TRBV12-4 to TRBJ2-1; 7 bases agree with TRBD1. V lost 2 bases and J lost 8; bases outside the gene matches: 0. The CDR3 totals 12 residues. CDR3 region: CASSLQGDEQFF. CDR3 nucleotide sequence: TGTGCCAGCAGTTTACAGGGGGATGAGCAGTTCTTC.

The chain carries TRBV12-3 or TRBV12-4 and TRBJ2-5, with TRBD1 matching over 8 bases. Germline trimming cut 5 bases from V and 5 bases from J; bases unmatched to any gene: 10. This CDR3 is built from 15 residues. CDR3 protein: CASSQRQGRLETQYF. The CDR3 nucleotides are TGTGCCAGCAGTCAGAGACAGGGGAGGCTGGAGACCCAGTACTTC.